This TCR beta chain comes out of a study of blood T cell repertoires in COVID-19 (dated by TCRdb to 2020 to 2021). Some background on the complete study: The collaborator samples originated in the United States, Italy and Spain and spanned the acute and convalescent phases of COVID-19. Where HLA class I and class II types were available, the types were taken from metadata supplied by the sample provider, not from assay-based typing. The sample metadata nearly always contained a de-identified subject ID, COVID-19 status, age in years and sex. The samples were drawn from the first 160 participants of the ongoing ImmuneRACE study and from 950 to 1,500 subjects provided by 6 global collaborators. A freely available public database, intended as a resource for researchers studying the immune response to SARS-CoV-2, is where the repertoires were released. The material from the prospective study consisted of cDNA or gDNA derived from T cells, B-cell-depleted T cells, or PBMCs. Subjects who had been exposed to COVID-19, were actively infected with it, or had recovered from it provided the deeply sampled blood TCRbeta repertoires that made up the dataset.

TCRbeta CDR3 regions were amplified from genomic DNA using the immunoSEQ Assay, a bias-controlled multiplex PCR. For the original study's pipeline: The number of nucleated cells in each sample was estimated from the amplification of reference gene primers within the assay. To quantify the absolute abundance of each unique TCRbeta CDR3 rearrangement, sequence reads were collapsed and filtered. For each sample, productive Simpson clonality was calculated by taking the square root of Simpson's diversity index across productive rearrangements. TCRdb mirrors the immuneACCESS table, restricted to in-frame sequences. Some clones are absent from its copies; in checked studies, under half trace to an unresolved V gene, and the reason for the others is unknown. Clone size and the V and J calls come from that table; the DNA yielded D and trimming. Recorded for this sample are around 160,000 clones; approximately 81% of them occurred a single time. Of the sample, 35% to 40% is held by the ten largest clones.

Whole blood was collected in K2EDTA tubes by collaborating institutions according to the institutions' own protocols. Collaborator samples were shipped for TCRbeta analysis as frozen whole blood, isolated PBMCs, or DNA extracted from either sample type. Paper-wide results and their limitations: The amount of clinical and demographic metadata varied by source and participant and was provided uncurated.

To note about this clone: Its antigen target is currently unknown. Base qualities are not at hand, and no much larger clone is one base apart.

The germline V gene encodes CDR1 SGHTA and CDR2 FQGTGA. The V end loses 5 bases and the J end loses 4 bases, and a stretch of 12 bases separates them. Inclusive of the bounding cysteine and phenylalanine, the CDR3 is 14 residues long. Solely the CDR3 DNA is kept, with 42 bases framed from the first base. This chain is built from TRBV7-3 and TRBJ2-1, with TRBD2 tentatively as D gene (6 bases match). The specimen sequenced was peripheral blood. This TCR was sampled from a human donor in a cohort sampled during active COVID-19. The DNA sequence reads TGTGCCAGCAGCCCACTCCGGGGGTACAATGAGCAGTTCTTC. The resulting protein is CASSPLRGYNEQFF.